The 5 T cell receptor beta chains listed next were all sequenced from one sample in a study of T cells in Graves' hyperthyroidism and ophthalmopathy. Amplification targeted TCR beta CDR3 regions from RNA transcripts. RT-PCR in the first round (using the HTBI primer set) targeted the TCR CDR3. In TCRdb, the multiplex PCR reads were re-called with MiXCR into one record per CDR3 protein. The table lists hundreds of thousands of distinct CDR3 sequences, under 15% of them singletons. Sequencing was performed on blood. Receptors were obtained from a woman in her late teens or twenties with Graves' hyperthyroidism.

This clonotype was seen at least ten times. This chain connects TRBV4-2 to TRBJ1-1; no clear D gene. V gave up 0 bases and J gave up 0 bases, with 8 bases separating them. Germline CDR1 and CDR2: LGHNA and YNFKEQ. This CDR3 has 15 amino acids. The CDR3, as DNA: TGTGCCAGCAGCCAAGATACGCCAGTGAACACTGAAGCTTTCTTT. Translating gives CASSQDTPVNTEAFF.

This clonotype was recorded many times. V usage is TRBV24-1 and J usage is TRBJ2-1; 11 positions match TRBD2. V lost 6 bases to trimming and J lost 15 bases; unmatched junction nucleotides: 24. Germline assignment: CDR1 KGHDR and CDR2 SFDVKD. This CDR3 is 18 amino acids long. The CDR3 bases are TGTGCCACCAGTCCGAGCGTGAGTAGCCTAGCGGGGGGATCGAGATGGTTCTTC. Its protein is CATSPSVSSLAGGSRWFF.

This clonotype has at least ten counts. The DNA for the CDR3 is TGTGCCAGCAGAATAACGGGACAGGGGGCCGATCAGCCCCAGCATTTT. Its protein is CASRITGQGADQPQHF. The rearrangement joins TRBV12-3 or TRBV12-4 to TRBJ1-5, with TRBD1 matching over 12 bases. Trimming at V came to 6 bases and at J to 5 bases, leaving 8 bases not matched to a gene. The CDR3 runs 16 residues.

The rearrangement uses TRBV4-3 and TRBJ1-4; maybe TRBD1 (5 bases). CDR3 size: 17 residues. Germline lookup yields CDR1 LGHNA and CDR2 YSLEER. Trimming shortened V by 0 bases and J by 5 bases, and 16 bases separated the two germline ends. Here the CDR3 DNA reads TGCGCCAGCAGCCAAGATGCGGGTTTGGGACGGAATGAAAAACTGTTTTTT. Encoded protein: CASSQDAGLGRNEKLFF.

This clonotype was counted many times. The chain uses TRBV7-8 and TRBJ1-6; D gene ambiguous. The V and J ends lost 1 base and 7 bases respectively, with 8 bases between them. The germline gives CDR1 SGHVS, CDR2 FQNEAQ. This CDR3 has 14 residues. The CDR3: CASSLGGQNSPLHF. In DNA, the CDR3 is TGTGCCAGCAGCTTAGGAGGCCAGAATTCACCCCTCCACTTT.